This T cell receptor (beta chain) derives from a study of blood T cell repertoires in COVID-19 (dated by TCRdb to the early 2020s). For the wider study: Collaborator samples came from the United States, Italy and Spain and covered acute and convalescent phases of COVID-19. Nearly every sample came with metadata listing a de-identified subject ID, COVID-19 status, age in years and sex. The repertoires were released in a freely available public database meant as a resource for research on the immune response to SARS-CoV-2. Samples were obtained from the ongoing ImmuneRACE study (first 160 participants) and from about 1,300 subjects provided by 6 global collaborators. The dataset comprised deeply sampled blood TCRbeta repertoires from subjects exposed to, actively infected with, or recovered from COVID-19. The prospective study material was composed of cDNA or gDNA derived from T cells, B-cell-depleted T cells, or PBMCs. HLA class I and class II types, where available, came from metadata supplied by the sample provider rather than from assay-based typing.

CDR1 and CDR2 are read off the germline V gene as SGDLS and YYNGEE. The germline V end is reduced by 6 bases and the J end by 8 bases; junction bases left unmatched: 18. Inclusive of the bounding cysteine and phenylalanine, the CDR3 is 16 residues long. Here the CDR3 DNA is all that survives: 48 bases in frame from base 1. The immunoSEQ Assay, a bias-controlled multiplex PCR, was used to amplify TCRbeta CDR3 regions from genomic DNA. The authors' pipeline ran thus. The number of nucleated cells in each sample was estimated by amplification of reference gene primers within the assay. To quantify the absolute abundance of each unique TCRbeta CDR3 rearrangement, sequence reads were collapsed and filtered. For each sample, productive Simpson clonality was calculated as the square root of Simpson's diversity index over productive rearrangements. TCRdb carries this immuneACCESS record with in-frame sequences only. Its versions omit some clonotypes, under half of them owing to an unresolved V gene in the studies checked, with the rest unexplained. V, J and clone size were drawn from that table, and D and trimming were deduced from the DNA. The sample table records 56,000 or so clones; roughly 84% of these occur just once. Jointly, the top ten make up roughly 13% of the sample.

This clone was found once. It has no known antigen specificity. It has no much larger one-base neighbor in the sample; base qualities were not kept. Each collaborating institution followed its own protocols to collect whole blood in K2EDTA tubes. For TCRbeta analysis, collaborator samples were shipped as frozen whole blood, as isolated PBMCs, or as DNA extracted from either sample type. Broader findings and caveats from the paper: The amount of clinical and demographic metadata varied by source and participant and was provided uncurated.

The receptor's source is a woman older than 75 with acute or convalescent COVID-19. Sequencing was performed on peripheral blood. Here the chain combines TRBV9 and TRBJ2-3, with 7 middle bases fitting TRBD2. The DNA sequence is as follows: TGTGCCAGCAAGGCGGTGATTTCGGGGGGAAAGGTTACGCAGTATTTT. This sequence encodes CASKAVISGGKVTQYF.